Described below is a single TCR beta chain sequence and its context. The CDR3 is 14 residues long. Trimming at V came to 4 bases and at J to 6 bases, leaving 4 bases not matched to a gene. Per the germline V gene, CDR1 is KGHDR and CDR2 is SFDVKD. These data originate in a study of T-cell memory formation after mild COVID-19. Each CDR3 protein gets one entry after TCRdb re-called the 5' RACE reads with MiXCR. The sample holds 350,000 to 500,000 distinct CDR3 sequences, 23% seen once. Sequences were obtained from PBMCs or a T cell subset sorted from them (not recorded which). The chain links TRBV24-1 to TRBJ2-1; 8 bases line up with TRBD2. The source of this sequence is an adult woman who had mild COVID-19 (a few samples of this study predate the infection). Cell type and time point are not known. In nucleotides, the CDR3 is TGTGCCACCAGTGACCTCCGGGGGGGCAATGAGCAGTTCTTC. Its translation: CATSDLRGGNEQFF.